This T cell receptor beta chain was captured in a study of cytomegalovirus exposure and HLA in healthy donors. Study outcomes and limitations: An analysis that came later showed most CMV-associated TCR beta chains appearing HLA-restricted.

Concerning this clone: Its antigen is still unknown.

60 Vbeta and 13 Jbeta primers were used in PCR. The protocol was immunoSEQ multiplex PCR, while the TCRdb copy is restricted to in-frame clones and leaves out a portion. The sample lists about 190,000 clones, roughly 76% occurring once. The ends lost 2 bases at V and 5 bases at J; junction bases unmatched: 10. The CDR3 runs to 17 residues. Germline V CDR1 and CDR2: SGDLS, YYNGEE. This sequence was found in a woman younger than 45 in good health and CMV-seropositive. Material: PBMCs. The genes are TRBV9 and TRBJ2-2; 9 positions agree with TRBD1. CDR3 DNA: TGTGCCAGCAGCGTGCGGACAGGGGCCCCTACTACCGGGGAGCTGTTTTTT. Translating it yields CASSVRTGAPTTGELFF.